This T cell receptor beta chain was retrieved from a study of T cells after yellow fever vaccination. Each CDR3 protein gets one entry after TCRdb re-called the 5' RACE reads with MiXCR. Counted here are 70,000 or so distinct CDR3 sequences, 5% to 6.5% occurring once; the ten biggest clones make up roughly 2%. This clonotype was seen many times. The germline V and J ends were trimmed by 2 bases and 0 bases, with 10 bases remaining between them. The CDR3 loop spans 14 amino acids. Germline-derived CDR1 and CDR2 are DFQATT and SNEGSKA (reference sequence). This sequence was found in a man younger than 35 who received the YFV17D yellow fever vaccine. The V and J genes are TRBV20-1 and TRBJ1-1; TRBD1 might be the D (5 bases). This specimen consisted of CD4+ T cells sorted from PBMCs, obtained more than 13 days after the first yellow fever vaccination. The CDR3 loop is CSARPGGMNTEAFF. CDR3 DNA: TGCAGTGCTAGACCCGGGGGGATGAACACTGAAGCTTTCTTT.